The source of this T cell receptor beta chain is a study of shared clonotypes between healthy human individuals. Germline V gives CDR1 MNHEY, CDR2 SMNVEV (reference sequence). This CDR3 contains 15 residues. Losses at the gene ends were 6 bases for V and 7 bases for J; bases not matched to a gene: 9. At least ten counts were recorded for this clone. Clones were read by immunoSEQ multiplex PCR, and TCRdb kept only the in-frame ones, dropping some. The sample shows 490,000 or so clones, roughly 85% of them seen only once. Genomic DNA of unsorted samples came from tens of millions of PBMCs. This sequence was found in a middle-aged woman in good health. Some clones in this sample may be carry-over from other donors' samples. This chain links TRBV27 with TRBJ2-1, with TRBD2 matching over 10 bases. Sequenced material: PBMCs. This chain's CDR3 is CASSSAGGAQNEQFF. The DNA for the CDR3 is TGTGCCAGCAGCTCAGCGGGAGGGGCGCAGAATGAGCAGTTCTTC.